Included here is one TCR beta chain sequence, with context. The antigen this receptor binds is unknown. Per-nucleotide qualities are absent, and no much larger clonotype sits a single base away. The source of the sample is a study of radiotherapy plus CTLA-4 blockade in lung cancer (dated by TCRdb to the late 2010s). For the study in its entirety: Objective responses occurred in approximately 17% of enrolled patients, and 31% achieved disease control.

The library was produced with the immunoSEQ multiplex PCR assay. In its TCRdb copy, this immuneACCESS table keeps in-frame sequences only and misses some clones. Where compared with another copy, unresolved V genes explain less than half of these, and the others have no known cause. The sample has 65,000 to 95,000 clones on record, more than 75% of them singletons. Clones ranked in the top ten supply 35% to 50% of the sample. Focal radiation therapy combined with CTLA-4 blockade (ipilimumab) was tested in patients with chemo-refractory metastatic non-small-cell lung cancer. Study-wide findings and limitations: Early dynamic changes in blood T cell clones, together with increased serum interferon-beta after radiation, were reported as the strongest predictors of response. After treatment with radiotherapy and ipilimumab, TCR clones that originated in tumors expanded in peripheral blood.

Between the V and J ends, shortened by 0 bases and 0 bases respectively, the junction contains 15 bases. Reading the germline V gene gives CDR1 MGHRA and CDR2 YSYEKL. There are 17 amino acids in the CDR3, from cysteine to valine inclusive. Left in the record is the CDR3 DNA by itself, 51 bases read in frame from the first base. This TCR was recovered from a human donor with non-small cell lung cancer that progressed on radiotherapy plus ipilimumab. Material: peripheral blood, obtained from a patient treated with radiotherapy plus ipilimumab. This sequence uses TRBV4-1 and TRBJ2-7; TRBD2 is a possible D gene, resting on 6 matching bases. CDR3 sequence: CASSQDPFGGYSYEQYV. The sequence in DNA is TGCGCCAGCAGCCAAGATCCCTTCGGGGGATACTCCTACGAGCAGTACGTC.